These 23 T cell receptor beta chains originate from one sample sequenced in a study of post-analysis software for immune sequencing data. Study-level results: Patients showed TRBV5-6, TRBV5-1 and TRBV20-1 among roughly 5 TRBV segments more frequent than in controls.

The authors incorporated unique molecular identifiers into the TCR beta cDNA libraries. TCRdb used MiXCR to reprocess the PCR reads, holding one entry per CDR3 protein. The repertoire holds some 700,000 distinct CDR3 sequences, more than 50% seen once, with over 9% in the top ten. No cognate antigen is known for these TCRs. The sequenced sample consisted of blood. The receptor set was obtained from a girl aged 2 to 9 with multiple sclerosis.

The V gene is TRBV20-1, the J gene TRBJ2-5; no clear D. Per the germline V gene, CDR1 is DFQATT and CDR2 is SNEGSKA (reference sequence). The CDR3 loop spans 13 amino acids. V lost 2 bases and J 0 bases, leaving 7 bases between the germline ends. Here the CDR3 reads CSARPRYQETQYF. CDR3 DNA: TGCAGTGCTAGACCCCGGTACCAAGAGACCCAGTACTTC.

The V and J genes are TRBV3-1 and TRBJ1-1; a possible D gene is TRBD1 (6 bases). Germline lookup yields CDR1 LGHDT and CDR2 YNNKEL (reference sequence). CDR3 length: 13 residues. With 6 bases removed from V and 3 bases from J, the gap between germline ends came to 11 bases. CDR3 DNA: TGTGCCAGCAGAACAAGGGGGGACACTGAAGCTTTCTTT. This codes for CASRTRGDTEAFF. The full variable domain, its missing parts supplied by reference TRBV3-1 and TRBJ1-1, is DTAVSQTPKYLVTQMGNDKSIKCEQNLGHDTMYWYKQDSKKFLKIMFSYNNKELIINETVPNRFSPKSPDKAHLNLHINSLELGDSAVYFCASRTRGDTEAFFGQGTRLTVV.

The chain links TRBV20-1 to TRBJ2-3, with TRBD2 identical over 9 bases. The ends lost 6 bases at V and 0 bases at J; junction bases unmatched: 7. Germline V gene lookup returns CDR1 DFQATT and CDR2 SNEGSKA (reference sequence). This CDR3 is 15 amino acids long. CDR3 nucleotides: TGCAGTGCCCCGGGAGGACTAGCGAGCACAGATACGCAGTATTTT. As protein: CSAPGGLASTDTQYF.

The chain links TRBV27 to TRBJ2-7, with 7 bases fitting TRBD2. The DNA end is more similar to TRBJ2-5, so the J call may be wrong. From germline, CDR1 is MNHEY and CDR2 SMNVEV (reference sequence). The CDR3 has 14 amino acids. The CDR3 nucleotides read TGTGCCAGCAGTAATACCGGGACTAAAGAGACCCAGTACTTC. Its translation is CASSNTGTKETQYF.

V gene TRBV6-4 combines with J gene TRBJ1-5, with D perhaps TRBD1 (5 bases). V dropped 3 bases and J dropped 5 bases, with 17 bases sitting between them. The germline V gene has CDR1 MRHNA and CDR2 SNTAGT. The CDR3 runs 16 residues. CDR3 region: CASSEIWKGTYQPQHF. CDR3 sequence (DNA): TGTGCCAGCAGTGAAATCTGGAAGGGGACCTATCAGCCCCAGCATTTT.

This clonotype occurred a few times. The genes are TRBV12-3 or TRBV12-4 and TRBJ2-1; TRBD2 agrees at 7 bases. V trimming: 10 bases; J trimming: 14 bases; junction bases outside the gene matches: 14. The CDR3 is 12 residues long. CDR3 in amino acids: CAIPLVSGTKFF. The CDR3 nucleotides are TGTGCCATCCCCCTAGTGAGCGGGACCAAGTTCTTC.

The CDR3 DNA sequence: TGTGCCAGCAGCCCAGCGGGACTAGCGGGGTACTCCTACGAGCAGTACTTC. It specifies CASSPAGLAGYSYEQYF. The chain joins TRBV7-2 to TRBJ2-7, with 13 bases that match TRBD2. The CDR3 loop spans 17 amino acids. After removal of 5 bases from V and 0 bases from J, the junction contained 7 bases not matched to a gene. Germline CDR1 is SGHTA and CDR2 is FQGNSA.

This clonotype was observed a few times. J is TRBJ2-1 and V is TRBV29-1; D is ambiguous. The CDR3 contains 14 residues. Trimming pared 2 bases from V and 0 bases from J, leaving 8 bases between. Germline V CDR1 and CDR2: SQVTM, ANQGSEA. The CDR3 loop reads CSVERQISYNEQFF. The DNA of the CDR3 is TGCAGCGTTGAAAGGCAGATCTCCTACAATGAGCAGTTCTTC.

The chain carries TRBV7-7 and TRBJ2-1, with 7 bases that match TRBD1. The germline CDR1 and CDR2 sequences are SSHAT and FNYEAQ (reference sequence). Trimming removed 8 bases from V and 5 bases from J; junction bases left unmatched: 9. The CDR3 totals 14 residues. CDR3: CASPEGQTNNEQFF. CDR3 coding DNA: TGTGCCAGCCCCGAGGGACAGACAAACAATGAGCAGTTCTTC.

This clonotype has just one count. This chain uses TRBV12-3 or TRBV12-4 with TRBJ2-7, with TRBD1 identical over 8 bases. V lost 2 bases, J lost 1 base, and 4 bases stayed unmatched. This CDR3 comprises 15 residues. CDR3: CASSLFRDRSYEQYF. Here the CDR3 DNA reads TGTGCCAGCAGTTTATTCCGGGACAGGTCCTACGAGCAGTACTTC.

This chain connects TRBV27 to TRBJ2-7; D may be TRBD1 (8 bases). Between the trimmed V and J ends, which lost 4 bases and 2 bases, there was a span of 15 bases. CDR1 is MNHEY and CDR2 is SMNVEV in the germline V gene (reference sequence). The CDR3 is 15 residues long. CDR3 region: CASSSRTGTTYEQYF. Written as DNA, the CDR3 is TGTGCCAGCAGTTCCCGGACAGGGACTACCTACGAGCAGTACTTC.

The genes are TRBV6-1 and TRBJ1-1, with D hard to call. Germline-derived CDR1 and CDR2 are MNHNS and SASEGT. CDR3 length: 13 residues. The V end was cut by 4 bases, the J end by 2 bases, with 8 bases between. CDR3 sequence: CASSGFINTEAFF. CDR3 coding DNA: TGTGCCAGCAGTGGATTTATTAACACTGAAGCTTTCTTT.

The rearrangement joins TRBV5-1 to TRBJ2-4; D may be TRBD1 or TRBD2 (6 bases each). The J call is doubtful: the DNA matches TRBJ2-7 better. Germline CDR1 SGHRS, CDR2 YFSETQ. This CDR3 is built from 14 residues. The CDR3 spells CASTWGAARDEQYF. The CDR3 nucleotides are TGCGCCAGCACCTGGGGGGCAGCCCGGGACGAGCAGTACTTC.

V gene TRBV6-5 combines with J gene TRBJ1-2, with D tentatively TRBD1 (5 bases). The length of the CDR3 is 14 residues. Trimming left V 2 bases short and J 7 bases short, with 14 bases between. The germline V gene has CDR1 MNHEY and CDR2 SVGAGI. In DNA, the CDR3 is TGTGCCAGCAGTTACGGGACCGTGAAGGGTGGCTACACCTTC. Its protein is CASSYGTVKGGYTF.

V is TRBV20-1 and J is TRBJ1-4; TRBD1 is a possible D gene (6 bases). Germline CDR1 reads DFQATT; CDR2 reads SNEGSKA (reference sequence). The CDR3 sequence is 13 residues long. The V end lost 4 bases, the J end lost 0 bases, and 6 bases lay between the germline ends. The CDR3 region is CSATGATNEKLFF. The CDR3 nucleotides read TGCAGTGCTACAGGGGCAACTAATGAAAAACTGTTTTTT.

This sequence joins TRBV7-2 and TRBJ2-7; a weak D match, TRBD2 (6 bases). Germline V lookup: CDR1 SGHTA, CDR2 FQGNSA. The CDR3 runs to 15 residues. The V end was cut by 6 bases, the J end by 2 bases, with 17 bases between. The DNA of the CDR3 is TGTGCCAGCAGTCGATCCGGGAGCGGTACCTACGAGCAGTACTTC. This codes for CASSRSGSGTYEQYF.

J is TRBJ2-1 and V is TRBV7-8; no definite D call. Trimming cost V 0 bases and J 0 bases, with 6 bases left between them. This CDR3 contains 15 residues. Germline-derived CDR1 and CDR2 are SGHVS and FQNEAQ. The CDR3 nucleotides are TGTGCCAGCAGCTTAGCGGTACACTCCTACAATGAGCAGTTCTTC. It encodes CASSLAVHSYNEQFF.

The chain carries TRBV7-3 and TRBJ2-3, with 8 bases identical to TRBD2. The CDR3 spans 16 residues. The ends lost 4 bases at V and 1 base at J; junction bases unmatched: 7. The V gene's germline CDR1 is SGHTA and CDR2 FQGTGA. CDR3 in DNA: TGTGCCAGCAGCTCGGGACTAGAGGCTGGCACAGATACGCAGTATTTT. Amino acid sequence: CASSSGLEAGTDTQYF.

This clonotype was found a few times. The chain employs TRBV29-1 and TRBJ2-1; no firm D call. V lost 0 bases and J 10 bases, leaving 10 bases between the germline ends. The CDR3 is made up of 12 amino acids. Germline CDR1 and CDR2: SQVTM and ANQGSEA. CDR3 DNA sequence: TGCAGCGTTGAAGAGGCCAGACTCGAGCAGTTCTTC. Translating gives CSVEEARLEQFF.

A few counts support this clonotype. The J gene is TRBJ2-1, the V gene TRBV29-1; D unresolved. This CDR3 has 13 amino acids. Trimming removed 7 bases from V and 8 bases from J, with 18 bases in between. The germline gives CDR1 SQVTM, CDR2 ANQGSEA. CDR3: CSAGIVVGDEQFF. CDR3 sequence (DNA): TGCAGCGCTGGTATAGTGGTGGGCGATGAGCAGTTCTTC.

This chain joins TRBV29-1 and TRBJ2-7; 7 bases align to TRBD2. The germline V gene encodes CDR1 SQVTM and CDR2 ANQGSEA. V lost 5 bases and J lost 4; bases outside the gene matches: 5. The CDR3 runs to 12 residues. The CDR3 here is CSVTGGRYEQYF. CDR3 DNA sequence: TGCAGCGTTACGGGGGGTCGGTACGAGCAGTACTTC.

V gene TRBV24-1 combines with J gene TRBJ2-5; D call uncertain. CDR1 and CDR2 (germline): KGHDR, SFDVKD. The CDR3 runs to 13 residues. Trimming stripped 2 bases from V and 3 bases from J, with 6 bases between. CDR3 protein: CATSDSAEETQYF. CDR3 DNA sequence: TGTGCCACCAGTGATTCGGCGGAAGAGACCCAGTACTTC.

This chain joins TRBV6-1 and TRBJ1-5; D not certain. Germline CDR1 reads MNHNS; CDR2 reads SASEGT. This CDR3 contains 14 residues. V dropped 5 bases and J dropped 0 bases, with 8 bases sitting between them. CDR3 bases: TGTGCCAGCAGTCTCGAATATAGCAATCAGCCCCAGCATTTT. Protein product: CASSLEYSNQPQHF.